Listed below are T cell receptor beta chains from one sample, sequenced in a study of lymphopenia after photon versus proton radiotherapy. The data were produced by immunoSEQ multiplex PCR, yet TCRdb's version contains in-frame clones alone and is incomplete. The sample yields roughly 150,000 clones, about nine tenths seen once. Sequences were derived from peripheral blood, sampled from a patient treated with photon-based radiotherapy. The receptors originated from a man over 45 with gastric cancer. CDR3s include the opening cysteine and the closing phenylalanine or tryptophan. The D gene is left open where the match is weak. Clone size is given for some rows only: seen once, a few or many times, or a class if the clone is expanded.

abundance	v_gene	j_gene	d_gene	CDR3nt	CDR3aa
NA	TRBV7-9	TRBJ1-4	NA	TGTGCCAGCAACGACTTCTTGAGGGAAAAACTGTTTTTT	CASNDFLREKLFF
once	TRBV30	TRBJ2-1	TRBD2	TGTGCCTGGAGTGTTGAGCGGGGCCCGGCTGAGCAGTTCTTC	CAWSVERGPAEQFF
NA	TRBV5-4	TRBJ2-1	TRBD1	TGTGCCAGCAGCTTGGCAGGGGGCGCAGTCAATGAGCAGTTCTTC	CASSLAGGAVNEQFF
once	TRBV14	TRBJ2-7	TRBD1	TGTGCCAGCAGCCAAGACGGGACAGGGATACGCGAGCAGTACTTC	CASSQDGTGIREQYF
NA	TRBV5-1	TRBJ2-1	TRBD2	TGCGCCAGCAGCTTCCGGCGGGAGGGGACCTACAATGAGCAGTTCTTC	CASSFRREGTYNEQFF
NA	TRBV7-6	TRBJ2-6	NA	TGTGCCAGCAGCCCCCGTGGAGGGGGCTTTGCTGGGGCCAACGTCCTGACTTTC	CASSPRGGGFAGANVLTF
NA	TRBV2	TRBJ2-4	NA	TGTGCCAGCAGTGAAGAGTTGATACAGGGTGGAAACATTCAGTACTTC	CASSEELIQGGNIQYF
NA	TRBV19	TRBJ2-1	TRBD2	TGTGCCACCCGGACTAGCGGGAGAGGCGATGAGCAGTTCTTC	CATRTSGRGDEQFF
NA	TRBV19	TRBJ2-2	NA	TGTGCCAGTACCACGGTTTTGGGACAGAACACCGGGGAGCTGTTTTTT	CASTTVLGQNTGELFF
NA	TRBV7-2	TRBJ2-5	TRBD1	TGTGCCAGCAGCTTAGCCAGGACAGGGGGCCTAGAGACCCAGTACTTC	CASSLARTGGLETQYF
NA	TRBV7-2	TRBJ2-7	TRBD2	TGTGCCAGCAGCGACCCGGGACTAGCTGGAGGGTCCTACGAGCAGTACTTC	CASSDPGLAGGSYEQYF
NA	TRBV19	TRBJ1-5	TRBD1	TGTGCCAGTAGACTACAGGGGACGGGCAATCAGCCCCAGCATTTT	CASRLQGTGNQPQHF
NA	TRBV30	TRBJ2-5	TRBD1	TGTGCCTGGACTGCCCCGGACAGGCAAGAGACCCAGTACTTC	CAWTAPDRQETQYF
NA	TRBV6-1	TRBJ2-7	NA	TGTGCCAGCAGGGTCAGGGGTGGTGTGTACGAGCAGTACTTC	CASRVRGGVYEQYF
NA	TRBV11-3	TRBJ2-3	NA	TGTGCCAGCAGCTCACGCTCTAAGGCAGATACGCAGTATTTT	CASSSRSKADTQYF
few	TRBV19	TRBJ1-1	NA	TGTGCCAGTGGCACCGGGACAGAAGCTTTCTTT	CASGTGTEAFF
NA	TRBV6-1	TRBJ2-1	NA	TGTGCCAGCAGTGTTGGGACTTTGGGCTACAATGAGCAGTTCTTC	CASSVGTLGYNEQFF
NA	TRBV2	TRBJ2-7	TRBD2	TGTGCCAGCAGTGAATTCAGCCTAGAGGGAGGGCGAGGGTCCTACGAGCAGTACTTC	CASSEFSLEGGRGSYEQYF
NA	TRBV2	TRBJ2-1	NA	TGTGCCAGCAGTGAAGATGATAGCGGCTTGTTTAGCTCCTACAATGAGCAGTTCTTC	CASSEDDSGLFSSYNEQFF
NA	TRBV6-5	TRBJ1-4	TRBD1	TGTGCCAGCAGTTACCTACCGGGACAGCAGAATGAAAAACTGTTTTTT	CASSYLPGQQNEKLFF